This T cell receptor beta chain was sequenced for a study of blood T cell repertoires in COVID-19. The CDR3 is 15 residues long. Per the germline V gene, CDR1 is KGHSH and CDR2 is LQKENI. Germline trimming cut 5 bases from V and 2 bases from J; bases unmatched to any gene: 4. How the authors handled the data: Amplifying reference gene primers gave estimates of nucleated cell counts. Sequencing was performed with immunoSEQ multiplex PCR; in TCRdb, only in-frame clones are kept and a portion is missing. V, J and clone size are taken as reported in that table, and D and trimming were inferred from the DNA itself. The data contain 300,000 to 350,000 clones, about 90% of them singletons.

The origin of this receptor is a woman in her 30s with COVID-19, enrolled during active disease. Material: peripheral blood. This chain connects TRBV18 to TRBJ2-2; 8 nucleotides agree with TRBD1. The CDR3 loop is CASSGDRLNTGELFF. CDR3 bases: TGTGCCAGCTCAGGGGACAGGCTTAACACCGGGGAGCTGTTTTTT. Full variable domain (remainder filled in from reference TRBV18 and TRBJ2-2): NAGVMQNPRHLVRRRGQEARLRCSPMKGHSHVYWYRQLPEEGLKFMVYLQKENIIDESGMPKERFSAEFPKEGPSILRIQQVVRGDSAAYFCASSGDRLNTGELFFGEGSRLTVL.